This TCR beta chain was sequenced for a study of identical twins. General study findings and limits: Within monozygotic twins, out-of-frame TCR alpha sharing was underestimated by the models. Among beta out-of-frame sequences, excess sharing between twins appeared weaker. Findings depended on cross-sectional statistics rather than tracking the same donors.

The CDR3 runs to 20 residues. The junction had 12 bases not matched to a gene; V was cut back by 1 base and J by 0 bases. Germline V gene data show CDR1 as SGHVS and CDR2 as FQNEAQ. This clonotype was found many times. No antigen is known for it. Unique molecular identifiers were present on the cDNA, which also gained a universal primer site by template switching. TCRdb re-called the 5' RACE reads with MiXCR, one entry per CDR3 protein. The table includes over 550,000 distinct CDR3 sequences, roughly 6.6% detected once. The same sample was also used in a study of yellow fever vaccine responses in identical twins.

The genes are TRBV7-8 and TRBJ2-2; 9 nucleotides agree with TRBD2. The clonotype comes from a woman younger than 30 in good health. What was sequenced was PBMCs. The CDR3 spells CASSLVATSGGTSNTGELFF. The CDR3 region has the DNA TGTGCCAGCAGCTTAGTAGCAACAAGCGGGGGGACTTCGAACACCGGGGAGCTGTTTTTT.